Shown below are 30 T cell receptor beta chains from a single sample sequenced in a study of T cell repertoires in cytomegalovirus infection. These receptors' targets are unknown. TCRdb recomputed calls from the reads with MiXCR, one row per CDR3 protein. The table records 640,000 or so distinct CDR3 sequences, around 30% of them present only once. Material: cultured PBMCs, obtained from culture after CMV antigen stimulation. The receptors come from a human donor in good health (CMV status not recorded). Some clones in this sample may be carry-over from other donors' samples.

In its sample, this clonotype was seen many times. The CDR3 sequence: CASSSTRQTQYF. Written as DNA, the CDR3 is TGTGCCAGCAGCTCGACTAGGCAGACCCAGTACTTC. The chain carries TRBV7-2 and TRBJ2-5, with D maybe TRBD2 (6 bases). Trimming pared 4 bases from V and 6 bases from J, leaving 9 bases between. Per germline, CDR1 SGHTA and CDR2 FQGNSA. The CDR3 spans 12 residues.

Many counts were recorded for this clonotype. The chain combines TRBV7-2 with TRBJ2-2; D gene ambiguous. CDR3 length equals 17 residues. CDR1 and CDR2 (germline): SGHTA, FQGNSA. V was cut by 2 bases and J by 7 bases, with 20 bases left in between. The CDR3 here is CASSLNLQAINFGELFF. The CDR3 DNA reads TGTGCCAGCAGCTTAAATCTACAAGCAATCAACTTCGGGGAGCTGTTTTTT.

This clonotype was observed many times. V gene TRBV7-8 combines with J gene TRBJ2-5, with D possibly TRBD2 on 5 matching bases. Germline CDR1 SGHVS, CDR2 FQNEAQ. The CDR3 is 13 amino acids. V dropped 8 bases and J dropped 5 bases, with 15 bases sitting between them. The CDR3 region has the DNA TGTGCCAGCGGTCGAGGGCCCTCGGAGACCCAGTACTTC. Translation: CASGRGPSETQYF.

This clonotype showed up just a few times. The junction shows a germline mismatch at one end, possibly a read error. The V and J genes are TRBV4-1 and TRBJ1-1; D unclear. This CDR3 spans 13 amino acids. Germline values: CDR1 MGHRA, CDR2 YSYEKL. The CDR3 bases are TGTGCCAGCAGCCAAGTCTATAAGACTGAAGCTTTCTTT. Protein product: CASSQVYKTEAFF.

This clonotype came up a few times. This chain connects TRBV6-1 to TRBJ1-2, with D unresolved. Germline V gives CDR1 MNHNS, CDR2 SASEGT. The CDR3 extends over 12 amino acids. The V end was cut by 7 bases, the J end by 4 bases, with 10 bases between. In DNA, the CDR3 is TGTGCCAGCAAGGACCGATTCTATGGCTACACCTTC. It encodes CASKDRFYGYTF.

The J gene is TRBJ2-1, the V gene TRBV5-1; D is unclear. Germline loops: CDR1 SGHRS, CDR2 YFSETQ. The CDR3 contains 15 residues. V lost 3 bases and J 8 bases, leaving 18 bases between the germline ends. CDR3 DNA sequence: TGCGCCAGCAGCTCCCAAGAGAGAGGTATCCATGAGCAGTTCTTC. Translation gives CASSSQERGIHEQFF.

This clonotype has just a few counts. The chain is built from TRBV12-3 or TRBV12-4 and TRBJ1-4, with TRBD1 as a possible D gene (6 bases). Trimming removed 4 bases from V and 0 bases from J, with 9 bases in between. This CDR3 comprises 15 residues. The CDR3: CASSSGTPTNEKLFF. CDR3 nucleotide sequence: TGTGCCAGCAGTTCGGGGACACCAACTAATGAAAAACTGTTTTTT.

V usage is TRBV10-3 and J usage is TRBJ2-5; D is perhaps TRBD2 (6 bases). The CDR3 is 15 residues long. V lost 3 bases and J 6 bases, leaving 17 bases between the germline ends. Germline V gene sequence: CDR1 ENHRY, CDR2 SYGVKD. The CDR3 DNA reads TGTGCCATCAGTGATGGAGGGTCTGGGATAAAGACCCAGTACTTC. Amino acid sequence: CAISDGGSGIKTQYF.

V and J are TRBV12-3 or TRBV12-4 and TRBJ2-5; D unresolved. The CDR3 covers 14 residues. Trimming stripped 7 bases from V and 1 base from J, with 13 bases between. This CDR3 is CASTYRETQETQYF. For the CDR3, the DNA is TGTGCCAGCACCTACCGCGAGACCCAAGAGACCCAGTACTTC.

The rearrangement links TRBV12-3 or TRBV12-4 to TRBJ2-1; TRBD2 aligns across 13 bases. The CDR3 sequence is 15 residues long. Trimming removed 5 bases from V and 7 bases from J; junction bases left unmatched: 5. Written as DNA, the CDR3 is TGTGCCAGCAGTCAACTAGCGGGAGGGCAGAATGAGCAGTTCTTC. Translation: CASSQLAGGQNEQFF.

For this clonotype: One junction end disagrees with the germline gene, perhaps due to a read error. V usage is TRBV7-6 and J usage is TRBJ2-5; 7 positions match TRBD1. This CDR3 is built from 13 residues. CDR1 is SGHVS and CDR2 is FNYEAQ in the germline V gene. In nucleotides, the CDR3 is TGTGCCAGCGGCTTAGACAGGGAGGAGACCCAGTACTTC. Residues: CASGLDREETQYF.

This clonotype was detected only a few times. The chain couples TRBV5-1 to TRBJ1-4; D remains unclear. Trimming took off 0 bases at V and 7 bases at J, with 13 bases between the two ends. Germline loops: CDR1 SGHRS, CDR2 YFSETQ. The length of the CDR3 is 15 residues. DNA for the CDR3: TGCGCCAGCAGCTTGGAACCCCGGTGGGTTGAAAAACTGTTTTTT. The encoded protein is CASSLEPRWVEKLFF.

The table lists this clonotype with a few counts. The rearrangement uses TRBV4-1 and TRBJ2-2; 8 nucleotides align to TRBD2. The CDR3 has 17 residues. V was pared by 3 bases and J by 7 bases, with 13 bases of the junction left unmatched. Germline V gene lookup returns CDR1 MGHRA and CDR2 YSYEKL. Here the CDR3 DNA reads TGCGCCAGCAGCCATGGAGCCGGGGGGGCCAGTAGCGGGGAGCTGTTTTTT. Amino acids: CASSHGAGGASSGELFF.

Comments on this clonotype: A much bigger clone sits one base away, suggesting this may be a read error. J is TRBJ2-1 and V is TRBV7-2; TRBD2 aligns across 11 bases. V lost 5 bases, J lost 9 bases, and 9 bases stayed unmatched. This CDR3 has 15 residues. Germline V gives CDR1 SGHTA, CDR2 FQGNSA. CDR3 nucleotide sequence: TGTGCCAGCAGCCTGGGACTAGCGGCCCGAAGTGAGCAGTTCTTC. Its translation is CASSLGLAARSEQFF.

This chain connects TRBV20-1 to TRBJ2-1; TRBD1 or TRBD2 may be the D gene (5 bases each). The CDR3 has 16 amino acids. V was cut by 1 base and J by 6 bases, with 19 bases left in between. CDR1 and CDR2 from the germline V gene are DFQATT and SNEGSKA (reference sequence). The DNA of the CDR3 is TGCAGTGCTAGAGCCCCCACCGGGGCGGTGGTCAATGAGCAGTTCTTC. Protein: CSARAPTGAVVNEQFF.

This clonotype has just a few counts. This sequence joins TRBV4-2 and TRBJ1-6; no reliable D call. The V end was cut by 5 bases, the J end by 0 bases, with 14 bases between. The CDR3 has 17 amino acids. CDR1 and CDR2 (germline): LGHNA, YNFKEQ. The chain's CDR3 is CASSIEPSHSYNSPLHF. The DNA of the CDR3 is TGTGCCAGCAGCATCGAACCGTCACACTCCTATAATTCACCCCTCCACTTT.

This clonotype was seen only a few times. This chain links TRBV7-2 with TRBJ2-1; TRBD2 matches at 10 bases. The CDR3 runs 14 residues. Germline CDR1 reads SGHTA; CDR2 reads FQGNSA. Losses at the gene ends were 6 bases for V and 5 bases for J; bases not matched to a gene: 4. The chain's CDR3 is CASRVTSGDNEQFF. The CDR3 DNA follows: TGTGCCAGCAGGGTTACTAGCGGGGACAATGAGCAGTTCTTC. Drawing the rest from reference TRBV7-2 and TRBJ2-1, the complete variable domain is GAGVSQSPSNKVTEKGKDVELRCDPISGHTALYWYRQSLGQGLEFLIYFQGNSAPDKSGLPSDRFSAERTGGSVSTLTIQRTQQEDSAVYLCASRVTSGDNEQFFGPGTRLTVL.

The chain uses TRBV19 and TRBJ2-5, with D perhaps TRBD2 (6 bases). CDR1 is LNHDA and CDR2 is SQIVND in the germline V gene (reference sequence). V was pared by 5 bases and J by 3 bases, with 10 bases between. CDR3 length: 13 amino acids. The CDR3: CASSLGLEETQYF. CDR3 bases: TGTGCCAGTAGTCTGGGACTTGAAGAGACCCAGTACTTC.

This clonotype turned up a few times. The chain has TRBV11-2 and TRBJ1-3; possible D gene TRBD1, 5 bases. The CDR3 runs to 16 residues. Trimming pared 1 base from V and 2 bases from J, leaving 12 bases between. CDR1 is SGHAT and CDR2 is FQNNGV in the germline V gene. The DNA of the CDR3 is TGTGCCAGCAGCTTAGTTTTTCAGGGCACTGGAAACACCATATATTTT. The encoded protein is CASSLVFQGTGNTIYF.

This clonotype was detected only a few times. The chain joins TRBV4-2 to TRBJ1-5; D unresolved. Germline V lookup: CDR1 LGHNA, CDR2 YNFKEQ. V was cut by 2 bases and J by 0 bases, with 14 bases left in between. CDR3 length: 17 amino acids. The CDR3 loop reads CASSQSGAEYSNQPQHF. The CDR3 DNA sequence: TGTGCCAGCAGCCAATCAGGAGCAGAATATAGCAATCAGCCCCAGCATTTT.

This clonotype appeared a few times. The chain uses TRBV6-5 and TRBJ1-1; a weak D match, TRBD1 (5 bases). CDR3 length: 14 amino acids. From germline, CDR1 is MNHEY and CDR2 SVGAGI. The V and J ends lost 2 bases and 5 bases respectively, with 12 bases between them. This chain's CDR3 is CASSYRAGRTEAFF. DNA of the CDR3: TGTGCCAGCAGTTACAGGGCAGGGCGGACTGAAGCTTTCTTT.

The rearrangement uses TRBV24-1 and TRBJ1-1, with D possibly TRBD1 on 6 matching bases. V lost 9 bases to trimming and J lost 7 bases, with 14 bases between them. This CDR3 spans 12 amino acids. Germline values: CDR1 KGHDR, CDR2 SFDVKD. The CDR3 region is CATPLQGYEAFF. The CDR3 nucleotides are TGTGCCACCCCACTTCAGGGGTATGAAGCTTTCTTT.

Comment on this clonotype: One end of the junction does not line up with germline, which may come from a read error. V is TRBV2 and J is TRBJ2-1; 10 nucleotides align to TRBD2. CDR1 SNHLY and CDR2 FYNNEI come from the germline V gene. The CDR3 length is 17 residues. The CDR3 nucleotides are TGTGTCAGCAACCCGGGCTCGACTAGCGGGTTGTACAATGAGCAGTTCTTC. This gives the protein CVSNPGSTSGLYNEQFF.

CDR3 sequence (DNA): TGCGCCAGCAGCGACCGGGACAGGTCTAACTATGGCTACACCTTC. Protein sequence: CASSDRDRSNYGYTF. The V and J genes are TRBV5-1 and TRBJ1-2, with 8 bases aligning to TRBD1. Trimming took 4 bases from V and 0 from J; bases not matched to a gene: 5. This CDR3 is 15 amino acids long. Germline V gives CDR1 SGHRS, CDR2 YFSETQ. Full variable domain (rest looked up from reference TRBV5-1 and TRBJ1-2): KAGVTQTPRYLIKTRGQQVTLSCSPISGHRSVSWYQQTPGQGLQFLFEYFSETQRNKGNFPGRFSGRQFSNSRSEMNVSTLELGDSALYLCASSDRDRSNYGYTFGSGTRLTVV.

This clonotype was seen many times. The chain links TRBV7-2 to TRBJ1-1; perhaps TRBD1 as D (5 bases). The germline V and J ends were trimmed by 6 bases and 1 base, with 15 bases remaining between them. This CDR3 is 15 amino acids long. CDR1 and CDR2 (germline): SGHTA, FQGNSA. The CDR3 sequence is CASSTRVLGNTEAFF. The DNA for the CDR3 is TGTGCCAGCAGTACCAGGGTCTTGGGGAACACTGAAGCTTTCTTT. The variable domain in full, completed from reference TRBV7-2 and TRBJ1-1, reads GAGVSQSPSNKVTEKGKDVELRCDPISGHTALYWYRQSLGQGLEFLIYFQGNSAPDKSGLPSDRFSAERTGGSVSTLTIQRTQQEDSAVYLCASSTRVLGNTEAFFGQGTRLTVV.

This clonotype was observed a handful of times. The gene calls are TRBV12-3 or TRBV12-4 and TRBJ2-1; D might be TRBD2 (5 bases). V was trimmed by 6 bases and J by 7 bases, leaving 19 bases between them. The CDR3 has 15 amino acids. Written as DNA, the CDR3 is TGTGCCAGCAGCTGGATGGGGTGGGAGAGTAATGAGCAGTTCTTC. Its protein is CASSWMGWESNEQFF.

The CDR3 spells CASSLLGQITYEQYF. DNA of the CDR3: TGTGCCAGCAGCCTGTTGGGACAGATAACCTACGAGCAGTACTTC. V and J are TRBV7-2 and TRBJ2-7, with 7 positions matching TRBD1. Germline V gene lookup returns CDR1 SGHTA and CDR2 FQGNSA. The CDR3 is made up of 15 amino acids. After removal of 5 bases from V and 2 bases from J, the junction contained 9 bases not matched to a gene.

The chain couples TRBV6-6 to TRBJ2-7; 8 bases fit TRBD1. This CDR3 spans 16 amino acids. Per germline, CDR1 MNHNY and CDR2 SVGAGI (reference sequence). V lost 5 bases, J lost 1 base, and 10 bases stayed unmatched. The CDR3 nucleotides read TGTGCCAGCAGTCGCGCCGACCACAGGGGGTCCTACGAGCAGTACTTC. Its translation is CASSRADHRGSYEQYF.

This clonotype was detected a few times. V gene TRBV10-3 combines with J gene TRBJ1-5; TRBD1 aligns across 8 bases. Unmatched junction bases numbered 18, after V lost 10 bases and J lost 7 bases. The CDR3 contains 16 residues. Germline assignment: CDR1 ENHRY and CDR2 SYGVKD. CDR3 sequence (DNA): TGTGCCACCCGCCTAGGGGGGGACAGGAGATCCCAGCCCCAGCATTTT. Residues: CATRLGGDRRSQPQHF.

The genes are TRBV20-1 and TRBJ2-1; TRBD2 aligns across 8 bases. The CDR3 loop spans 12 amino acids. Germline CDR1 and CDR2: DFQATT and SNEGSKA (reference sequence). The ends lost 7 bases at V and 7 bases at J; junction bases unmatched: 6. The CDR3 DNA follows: TGCAGTGGTGTCAGCGGGGGTAATGAGCAGTTCTTC. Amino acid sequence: CSGVSGGNEQFF.